This T cell receptor (beta chain) was sequenced in a study of T cell responses to AZD1222 COVID-19 vaccine. Method: immunoSEQ multiplex PCR; TCRdb's copy keeps in-frame clones and lacks some. There are approximately 180,000 clones in the sample; over 85% occur only once, and more than 0.85% lies in the top ten. Trimming took 6 bases from V and 3 from J, leaving 18 bases between them. Germline CDR1 reads MDHEN; CDR2 reads SYDVKM. CDR3 length: 15 residues. The genes are TRBV28 and TRBJ2-7, with D perhaps TRBD2 (6 bases). The source was peripheral blood, collected 28 days after the second dose of the MenACWY control vaccine. The TCR was taken from an adult who received the MenACWY meningococcal vaccine as a control. The DNA for the CDR3 is TGTGCCAGCAGCCACGGCGGGGTCCGGGACTACGAGCAGTACTTC. Residues: CASSHGGVRDYEQYF.